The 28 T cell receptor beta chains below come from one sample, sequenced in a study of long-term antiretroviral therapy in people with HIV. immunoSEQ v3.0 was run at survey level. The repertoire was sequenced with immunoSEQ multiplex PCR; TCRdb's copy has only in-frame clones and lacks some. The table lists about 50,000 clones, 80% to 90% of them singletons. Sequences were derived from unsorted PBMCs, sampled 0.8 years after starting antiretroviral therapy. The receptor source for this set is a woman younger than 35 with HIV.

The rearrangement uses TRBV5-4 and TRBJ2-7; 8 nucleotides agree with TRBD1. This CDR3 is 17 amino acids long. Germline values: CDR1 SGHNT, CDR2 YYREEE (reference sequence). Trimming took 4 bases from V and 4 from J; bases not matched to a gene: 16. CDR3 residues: CASSGPRGQSSLYEQYF. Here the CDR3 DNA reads TGTGCCAGCAGCGGTCCCAGGGGGCAGTCCTCTTTATACGAGCAGTACTTC. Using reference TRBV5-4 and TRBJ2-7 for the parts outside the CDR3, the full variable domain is ETGVTQSPTHLIKTRGQQVTLRCSSQSGHNTVSWYQQALGQGPQFIFQYYREEENGRGNFPPRFSGLQFPNYSSELNVNALELDDSALYLCASSGPRGQSSLYEQYFGPGTRLTVT.

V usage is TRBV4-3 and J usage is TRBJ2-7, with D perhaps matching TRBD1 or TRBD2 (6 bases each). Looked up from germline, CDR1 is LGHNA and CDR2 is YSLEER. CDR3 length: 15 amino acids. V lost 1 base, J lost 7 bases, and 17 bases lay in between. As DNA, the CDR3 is TGCGCCAGCAGCCAAGGGACAGTCGGAGGGTGGGAGCAGTACTTC. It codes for CASSQGTVGGWEQYF.

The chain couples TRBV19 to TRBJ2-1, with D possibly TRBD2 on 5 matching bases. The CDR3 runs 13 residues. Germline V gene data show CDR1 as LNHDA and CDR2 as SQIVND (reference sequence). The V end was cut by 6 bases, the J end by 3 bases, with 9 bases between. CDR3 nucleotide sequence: TGTGCCAGTAGCGGACTGGACTACAATGAGCAGTTCTTC. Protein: CASSGLDYNEQFF.

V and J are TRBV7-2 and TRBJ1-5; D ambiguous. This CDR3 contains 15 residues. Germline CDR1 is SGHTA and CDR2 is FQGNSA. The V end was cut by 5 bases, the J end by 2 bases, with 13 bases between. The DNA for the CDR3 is TGTGCCAGCAGCCTCGACGGTGGAGGCAATCAGCCCCAGCATTTT. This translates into CASSLDGGGNQPQHF. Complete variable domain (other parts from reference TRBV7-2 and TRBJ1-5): GAGVSQSPSNKVTEKGKDVELRCDPISGHTALYWYRQSLGQGLEFLIYFQGNSAPDKSGLPSDRFSAERTGGSVSTLTIQRTQQEDSAVYLCASSLDGGGNQPQHFGDGTRLSIL.

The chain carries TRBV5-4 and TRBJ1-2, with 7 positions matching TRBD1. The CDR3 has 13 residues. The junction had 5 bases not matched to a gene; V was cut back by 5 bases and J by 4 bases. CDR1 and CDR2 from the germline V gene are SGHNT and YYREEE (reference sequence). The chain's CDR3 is CASRPQGGYGYTF. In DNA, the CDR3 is TGTGCCAGCAGACCTCAGGGGGGCTATGGCTACACCTTC.

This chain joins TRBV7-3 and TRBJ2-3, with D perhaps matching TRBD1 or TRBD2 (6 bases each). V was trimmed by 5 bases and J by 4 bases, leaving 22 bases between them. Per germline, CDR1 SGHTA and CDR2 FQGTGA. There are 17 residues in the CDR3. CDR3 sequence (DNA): TGTGCCAGCAGCCCTCAGGGCCGGGGGCGAGGCGCAGATACGCAGTATTTT. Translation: CASSPQGRGRGADTQYF.

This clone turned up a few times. The CDR3 here is CASSGQGLVNTEAFF. CDR3 coding DNA: TGTGCCAGCAGCGGACAGGGACTGGTCAACACTGAAGCTTTCTTT. The chain employs TRBV28 and TRBJ1-1; 8 bases match TRBD1. V dropped 6 bases and J dropped 2; count of bases not matched to a gene: 8. The germline V gene has CDR1 MDHEN and CDR2 SYDVKM. This CDR3 comprises 15 residues.

The CDR3 region has the DNA TGCGCCAGTTCCACTAGCGGGAGGGCCTACGAGCAGTACTTC. Translation: CASSTSGRAYEQYF. The chain links TRBV10-1 to TRBJ2-7; 13 nucleotides agree with TRBD2. Trimming removed 9 bases from V and 2 bases from J; junction bases left unmatched: 4. The CDR3 covers 14 residues. Per the germline V gene, CDR1 is WNHNN and CDR2 is SYGVQD (reference sequence).

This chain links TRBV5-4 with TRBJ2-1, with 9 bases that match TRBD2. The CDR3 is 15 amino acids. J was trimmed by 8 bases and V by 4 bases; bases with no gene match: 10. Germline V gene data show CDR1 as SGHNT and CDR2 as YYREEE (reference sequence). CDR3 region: CASSPGLAQSDEQFF. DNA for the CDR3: TGTGCCAGCAGCCCGGGACTAGCTCAAAGCGATGAGCAGTTCTTC.

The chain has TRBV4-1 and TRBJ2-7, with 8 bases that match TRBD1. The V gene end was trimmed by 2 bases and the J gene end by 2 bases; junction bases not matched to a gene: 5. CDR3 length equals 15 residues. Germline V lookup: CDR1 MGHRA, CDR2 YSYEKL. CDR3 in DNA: TGCGCCAGCAGCCAATCCGGACAGGGCCCCTACGAGCAGTACTTC. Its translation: CASSQSGQGPYEQYF.

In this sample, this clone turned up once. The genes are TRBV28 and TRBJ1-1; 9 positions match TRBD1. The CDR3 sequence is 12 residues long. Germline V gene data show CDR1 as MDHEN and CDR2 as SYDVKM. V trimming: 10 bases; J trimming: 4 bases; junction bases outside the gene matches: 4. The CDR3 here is CAIGTGTTEAFF. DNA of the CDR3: TGTGCCATTGGGACAGGGACCACTGAAGCTTTCTTT.

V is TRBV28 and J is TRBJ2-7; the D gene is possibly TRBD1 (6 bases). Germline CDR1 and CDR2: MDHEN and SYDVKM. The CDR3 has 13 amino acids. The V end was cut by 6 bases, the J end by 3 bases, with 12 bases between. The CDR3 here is CASSENRDYEQYF. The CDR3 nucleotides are TGTGCCAGCAGCGAGAACAGGGACTACGAGCAGTACTTC.

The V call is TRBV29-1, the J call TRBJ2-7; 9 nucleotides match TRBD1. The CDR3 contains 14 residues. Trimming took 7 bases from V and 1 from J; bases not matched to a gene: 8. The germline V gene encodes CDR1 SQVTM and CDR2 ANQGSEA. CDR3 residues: CSAGQGLKSYEQYF. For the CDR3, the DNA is TGCAGCGCCGGACAGGGGCTCAAATCCTACGAGCAGTACTTC.

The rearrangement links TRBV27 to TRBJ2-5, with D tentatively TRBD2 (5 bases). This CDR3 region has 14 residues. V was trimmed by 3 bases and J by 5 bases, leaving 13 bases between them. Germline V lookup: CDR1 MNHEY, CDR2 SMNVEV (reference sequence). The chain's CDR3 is CASSFSSLSETQYF. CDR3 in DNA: TGTGCCAGCAGTTTTTCTAGCCTCTCGGAGACCCAGTACTTC.

In DNA form, the CDR3 reads TGTGCCAGCAGTTTCACTCCCTCCTACGAGCAGTACTTC. Its translation is CASSFTPSYEQYF. The V and J genes are TRBV27 and TRBJ2-7; no clear D. The length of the CDR3 is 13 residues. V lost 3 bases, J lost 0 bases, and 6 bases lay in between. Germline V CDR1 and CDR2: MNHEY, SMNVEV (reference sequence).

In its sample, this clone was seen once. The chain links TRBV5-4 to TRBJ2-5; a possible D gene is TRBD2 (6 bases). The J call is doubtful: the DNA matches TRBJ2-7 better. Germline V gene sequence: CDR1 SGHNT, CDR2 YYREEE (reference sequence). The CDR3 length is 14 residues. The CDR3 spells CASSSGTYTYEQYF. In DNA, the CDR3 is TGTGCCAGCAGCTCCGGGACTTACACCTACGAGCAGTACTTC.

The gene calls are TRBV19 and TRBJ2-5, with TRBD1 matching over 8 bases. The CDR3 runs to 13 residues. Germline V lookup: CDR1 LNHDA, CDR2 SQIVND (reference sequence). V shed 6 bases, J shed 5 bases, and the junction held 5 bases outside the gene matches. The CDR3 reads CASSVTGVETQYF. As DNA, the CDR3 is TGTGCCAGTAGCGTGACAGGGGTTGAGACCCAGTACTTC.

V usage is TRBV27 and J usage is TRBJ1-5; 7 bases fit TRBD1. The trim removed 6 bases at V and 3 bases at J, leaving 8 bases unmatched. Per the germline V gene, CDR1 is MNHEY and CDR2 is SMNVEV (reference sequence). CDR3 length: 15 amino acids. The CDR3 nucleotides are TGTGCCAGCAGGTATACAGGGGTAATCAATCAGCCCCAGCATTTT. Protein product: CASRYTGVINQPQHF.

CDR3 sequence reads: CASRLGTNTNEQYF. The CDR3, as DNA: TGTGCCAGTAGATTGGGAACAAACACAAACGAGCAGTACTTC. The J gene is TRBJ2-7, the V gene TRBV19; no clear D. This CDR3 has 14 residues. Germline CDR1 is LNHDA and CDR2 is SQIVND (reference sequence). The V and J ends lost 6 bases and 5 bases respectively, with 17 bases between them.

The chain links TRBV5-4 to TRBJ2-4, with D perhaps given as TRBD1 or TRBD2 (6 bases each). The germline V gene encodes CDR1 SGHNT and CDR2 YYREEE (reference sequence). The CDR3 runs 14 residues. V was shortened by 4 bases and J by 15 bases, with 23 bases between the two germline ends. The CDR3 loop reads CASSKLNSGGRGYF. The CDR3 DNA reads TGTGCCAGCAGCAAGCTTAATAGTGGGGGGCGAGGGTACTTC.

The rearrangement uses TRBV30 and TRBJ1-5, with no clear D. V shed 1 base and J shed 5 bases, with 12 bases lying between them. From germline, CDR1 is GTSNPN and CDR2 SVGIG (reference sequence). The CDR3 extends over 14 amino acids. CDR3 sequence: CAWSDRGKDQPQHF. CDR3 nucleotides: TGTGCCTGGAGTGATAGAGGGAAAGATCAGCCCCAGCATTTT.

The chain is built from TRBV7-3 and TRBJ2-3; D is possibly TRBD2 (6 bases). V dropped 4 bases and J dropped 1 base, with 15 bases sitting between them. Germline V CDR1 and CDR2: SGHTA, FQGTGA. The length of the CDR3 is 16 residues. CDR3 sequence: CASSSSSGLGTDTQYF. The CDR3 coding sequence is TGTGCCAGCAGCTCGTCAAGCGGGTTGGGCACAGATACGCAGTATTTT.

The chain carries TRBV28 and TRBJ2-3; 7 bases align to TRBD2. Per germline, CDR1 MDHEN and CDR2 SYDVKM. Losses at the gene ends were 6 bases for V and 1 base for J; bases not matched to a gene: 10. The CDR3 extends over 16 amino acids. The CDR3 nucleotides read TGTGCCAGCAGGCCCCTCTTGGGGAGGGGCACAGATACGCAGTATTTT. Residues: CASRPLLGRGTDTQYF.

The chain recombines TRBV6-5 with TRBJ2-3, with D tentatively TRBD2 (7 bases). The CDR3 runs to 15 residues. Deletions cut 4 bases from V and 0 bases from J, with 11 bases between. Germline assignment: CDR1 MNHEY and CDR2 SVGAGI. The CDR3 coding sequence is TGTGCCAGCAGTTCCGGGGGGCAAAGCACAGATACGCAGTATTTT. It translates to CASSSGGQSTDTQYF.

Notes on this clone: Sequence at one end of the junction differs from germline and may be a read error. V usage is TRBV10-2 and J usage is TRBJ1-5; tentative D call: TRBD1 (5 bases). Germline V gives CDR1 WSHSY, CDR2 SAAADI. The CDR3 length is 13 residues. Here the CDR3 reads CASREGVLQPQHF. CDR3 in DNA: TGCGCCAGCCGTGAAGGGGTCCTTCAGCCCCAGCATTTT.

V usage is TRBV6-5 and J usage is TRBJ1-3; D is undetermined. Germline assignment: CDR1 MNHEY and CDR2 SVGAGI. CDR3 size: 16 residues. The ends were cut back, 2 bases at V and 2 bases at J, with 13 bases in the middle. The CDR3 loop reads CASSYGDPSTGNTIYF. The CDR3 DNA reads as TGTGCCAGCAGTTACGGCGACCCGAGCACTGGAAACACCATATATTTT.

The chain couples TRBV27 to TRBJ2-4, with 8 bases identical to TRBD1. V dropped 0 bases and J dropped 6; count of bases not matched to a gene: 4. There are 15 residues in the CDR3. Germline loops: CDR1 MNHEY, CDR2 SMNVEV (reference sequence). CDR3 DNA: TGTGCCAGCAGTTTATCGCGGCAGGGGGCAAACATTCAGTACTTC. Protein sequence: CASSLSRQGANIQYF.

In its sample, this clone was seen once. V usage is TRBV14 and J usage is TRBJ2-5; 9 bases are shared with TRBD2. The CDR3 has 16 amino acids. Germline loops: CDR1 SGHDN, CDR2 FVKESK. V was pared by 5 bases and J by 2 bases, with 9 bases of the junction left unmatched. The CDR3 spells CASSIFLAGIQETQYF. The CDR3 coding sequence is TGTGCCAGCAGCATTTTCCTAGCGGGAATACAAGAGACCCAGTACTTC.